This T cell receptor (beta chain) was retrieved from a study of shared clonotypes between healthy human individuals. Across several immunoSEQ plates, the genomic DNA of each subset was split evenly. As originally analysed: ImmunoSEQ output held junction-only sequences without quality scores, so filtering differed. Sequenced by immunoSEQ multiplex PCR; TCRdb stores in-frame clones only, minus some. Clonal size and the V and J genes are those of that table, whereas D and trimming came from the DNA. The sample consists of 600,000 to 750,000 clones, roughly 88% of them appearing once. Study observations and caveats: Generation of non-shared clonotypes was less probable than generation of clonotypes shared by all four donors.

Note on this clone: Its target is unknown.

The CDR3 is 15 amino acids. Germline values: CDR1 MNHEY, CDR2 SVGAGI. The junction had 9 bases not matched to a gene; V was cut back by 4 bases and J by 4 bases. With CCR7-negative CD45RA+ TemRA cells, CD45RO+ cells were combined in CD8 memory. The sequenced material came from memory CD8+ T cells from PBMCs. Subset noted: CD45RO+ cells pooled with CCR7-negative TemRA cells. The V gene is TRBV6-5, the J gene TRBJ1-2; 7 positions match TRBD1. The receptor was derived from a man aged 18 to 30 in good health. Some clones in this sample may be carry-over from other donors' samples. The DNA for the CDR3 is TGTGCCAGCAGTTCGACAGGGAGGGGTAGCTATGGCTACACCTTC. Translated: CASSSTGRGSYGYTF.